This paragraph reports one TCR beta chain. The record originates from a study of T cell clones after liver transplantation. The CDR3 loop spans 14 amino acids. CDR1 is SGHVS, CDR2 FNYEAQ, per germline. V was clipped by 2 bases and J by 3 bases, with 8 bases between them. TCRdb's copy holds only in-frame clones and misses some; the assay was immunoSEQ multiplex PCR. Of about 33,000 clones listed, more than 90% are singletons. The chain links TRBV7-6 to TRBJ2-1; D may be TRBD1 or TRBD2 (5 bases each). The sequence derives from a human patient who received a liver transplant. Some of the T cells may derive from the graft donor. The sample was CD8+ T cells from blood, taken 12 months after liver transplant. The CDR3 region has the DNA TGTGCCAGCAGCTTAAGTGGGGGCTACAATGAGCAGTTCTTC. Its translation: CASSLSGGYNEQFF. Drawing the rest from reference TRBV7-6 and TRBJ2-1, the complete variable domain is GAGVSQSPRYKVTKRGQDVALRCDPISGHVSLYWYRQALGQGPEFLTYFNYEAQQDKSGLPNDRFSAERPEGSISTLTIQRTEQRDSAMYRCASSLSGGYNEQFFGPGTRLTVL.